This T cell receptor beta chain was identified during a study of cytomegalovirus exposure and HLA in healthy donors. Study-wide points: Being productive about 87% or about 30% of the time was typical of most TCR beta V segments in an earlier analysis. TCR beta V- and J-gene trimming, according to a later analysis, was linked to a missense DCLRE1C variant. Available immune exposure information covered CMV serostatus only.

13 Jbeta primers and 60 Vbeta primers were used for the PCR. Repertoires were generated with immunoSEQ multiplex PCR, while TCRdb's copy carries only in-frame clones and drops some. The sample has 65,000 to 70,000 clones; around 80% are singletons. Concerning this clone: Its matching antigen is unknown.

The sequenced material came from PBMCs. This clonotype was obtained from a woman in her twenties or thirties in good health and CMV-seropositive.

CDR3 residues: CASSYGRTSNYGYTF. CDR3 sequence (DNA): TGTGCCAGCAGTTACGGACGGACTTCTAACTATGGCTACACCTTC. J is TRBJ1-2 and V is TRBV6-5; D gene unclear. Germline V lookup: CDR1 MNHEY, CDR2 SVGAGI. This CDR3 has 15 amino acids. V was pared by 2 bases and J by 0 bases, with 10 bases between.